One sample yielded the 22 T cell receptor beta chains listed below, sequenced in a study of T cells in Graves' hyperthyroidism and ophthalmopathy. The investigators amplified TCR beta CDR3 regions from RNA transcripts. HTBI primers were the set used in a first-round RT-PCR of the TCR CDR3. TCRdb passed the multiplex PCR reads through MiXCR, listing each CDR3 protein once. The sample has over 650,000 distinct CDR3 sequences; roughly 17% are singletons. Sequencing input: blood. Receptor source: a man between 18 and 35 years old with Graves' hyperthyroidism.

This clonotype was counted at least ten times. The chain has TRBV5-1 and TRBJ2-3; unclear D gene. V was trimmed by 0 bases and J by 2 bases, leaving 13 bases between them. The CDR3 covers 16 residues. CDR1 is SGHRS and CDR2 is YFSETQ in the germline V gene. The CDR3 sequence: CASSLGGWSDTDTQYF. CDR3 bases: TGCGCCAGCAGCTTGGGGGGATGGTCTGACACAGATACGCAGTATTTT. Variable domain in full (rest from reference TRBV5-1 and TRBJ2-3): KAGVTQTPRYLIKTRGQQVTLSCSPISGHRSVSWYQQTPGQGLQFLFEYFSETQRNKGNFPGRFSGRQFSNSRSEMNVSTLELGDSALYLCASSLGGWSDTDTQYFGPGTRLTVL.

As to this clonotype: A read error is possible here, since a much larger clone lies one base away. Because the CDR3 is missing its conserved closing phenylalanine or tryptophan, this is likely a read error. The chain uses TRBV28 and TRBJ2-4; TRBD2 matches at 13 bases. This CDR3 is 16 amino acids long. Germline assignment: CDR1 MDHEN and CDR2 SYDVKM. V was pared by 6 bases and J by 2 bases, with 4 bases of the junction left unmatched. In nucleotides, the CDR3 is TGTGCCAGCAGCTGGACTAGCGGGAGCACCAAAAACATTCAGTACTCC. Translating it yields CASSWTSGSTKNIQYS.

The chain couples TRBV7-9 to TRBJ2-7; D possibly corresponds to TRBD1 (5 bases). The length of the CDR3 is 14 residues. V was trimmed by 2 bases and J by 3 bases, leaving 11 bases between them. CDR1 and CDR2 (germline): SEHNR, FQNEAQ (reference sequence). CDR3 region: CASSLPVRVYEQYF. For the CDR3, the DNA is TGTGCCAGCAGCTTACCGGTCAGGGTCTACGAGCAGTACTTC.

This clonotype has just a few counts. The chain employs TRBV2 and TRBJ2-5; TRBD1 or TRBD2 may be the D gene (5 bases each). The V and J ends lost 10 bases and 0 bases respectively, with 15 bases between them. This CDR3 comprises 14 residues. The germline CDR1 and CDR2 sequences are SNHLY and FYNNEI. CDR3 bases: TGTGCCACTCTAGAGGGGACGTACCAAGAGACCCAGTACTTC. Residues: CATLEGTYQETQYF.

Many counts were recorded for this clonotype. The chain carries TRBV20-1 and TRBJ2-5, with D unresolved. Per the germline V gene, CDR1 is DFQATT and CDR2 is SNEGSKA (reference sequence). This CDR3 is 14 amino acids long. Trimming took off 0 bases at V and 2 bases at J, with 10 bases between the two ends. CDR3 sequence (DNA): TGCAGTGCTAGAGATACGGTTGCACAAGAGACCCAGTACTTC. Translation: CSARDTVAQETQYF.

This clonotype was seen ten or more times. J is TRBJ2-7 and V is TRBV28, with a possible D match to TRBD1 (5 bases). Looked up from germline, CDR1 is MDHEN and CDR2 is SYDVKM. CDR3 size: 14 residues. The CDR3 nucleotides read TGTGCTACGGAAGGGGCAGGTATCCTCTACGAGCAGTACTTC. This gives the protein CATEGAGILYEQYF.

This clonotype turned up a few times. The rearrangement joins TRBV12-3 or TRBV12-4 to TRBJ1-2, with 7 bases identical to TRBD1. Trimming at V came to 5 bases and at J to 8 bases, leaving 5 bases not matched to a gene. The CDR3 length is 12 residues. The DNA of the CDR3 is TGTGCCAGCAGTCCAGGGGGGGGGGGCTACACCTTC. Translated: CASSPGGGGYTF.

In nucleotides, the CDR3 is TGCGCCAGCAGCCAAGATAGGCGGGAATTCTACGAGCAGTACTTC. Encoded protein: CASSQDRREFYEQYF. The rearrangement links TRBV4-3 to TRBJ2-7; the D gene is possibly TRBD2 (6 bases). CDR1 is LGHNA, CDR2 YSLEER, per germline. The ends were cut back, 0 bases at V and 3 bases at J, with 12 bases in the middle. This CDR3 region has 15 residues.

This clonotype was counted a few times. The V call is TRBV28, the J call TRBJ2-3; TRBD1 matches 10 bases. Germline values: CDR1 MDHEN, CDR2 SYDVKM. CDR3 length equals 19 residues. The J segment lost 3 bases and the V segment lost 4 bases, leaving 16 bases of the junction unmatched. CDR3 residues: CASSSPFDHRDRGTDTQYF. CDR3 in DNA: TGTGCCAGCAGTTCCCCATTTGATCATCGGGACAGGGGAACAGATACGCAGTATTTT.

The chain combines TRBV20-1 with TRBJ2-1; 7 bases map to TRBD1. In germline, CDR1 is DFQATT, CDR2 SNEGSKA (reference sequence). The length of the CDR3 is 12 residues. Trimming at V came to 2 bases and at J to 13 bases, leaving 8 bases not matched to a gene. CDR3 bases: TGCAGTGCTAGACCGACTGGGACAGCACAGTTCTTC. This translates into CSARPTGTAQFF.

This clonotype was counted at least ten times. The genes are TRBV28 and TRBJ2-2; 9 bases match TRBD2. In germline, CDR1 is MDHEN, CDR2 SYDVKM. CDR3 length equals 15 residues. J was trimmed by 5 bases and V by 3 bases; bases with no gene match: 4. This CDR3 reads CASSFPLAGTGELFF. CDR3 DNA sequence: TGTGCCAGCAGTTTCCCGCTAGCGGGAACCGGGGAGCTGTTTTTT. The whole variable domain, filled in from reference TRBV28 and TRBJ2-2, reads DVKVTQSSRYLVKRTGEKVFLECVQDMDHENMFWYRQDPGLGLRLIYFSYDVKMKEKGDIPEGYSVSREKKERFSLILESASTNQTSMYLCASSFPLAGTGELFFGEGSRLTVL.

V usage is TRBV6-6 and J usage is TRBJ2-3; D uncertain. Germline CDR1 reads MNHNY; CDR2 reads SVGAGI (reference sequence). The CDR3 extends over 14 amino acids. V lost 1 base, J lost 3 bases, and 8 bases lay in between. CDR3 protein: CASSYLSDTDTQYF. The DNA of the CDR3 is TGTGCCAGCAGTTACTTGAGTGATACAGATACGCAGTATTTT.

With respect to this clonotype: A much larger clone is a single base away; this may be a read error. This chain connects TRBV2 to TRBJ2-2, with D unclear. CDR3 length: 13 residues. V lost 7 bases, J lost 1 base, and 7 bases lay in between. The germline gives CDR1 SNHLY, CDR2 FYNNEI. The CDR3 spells CASIPRNTGELFF. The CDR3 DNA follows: TGTGCCAGCATCCCCAGGAACACCGGGGAGCTGTTTTTT.

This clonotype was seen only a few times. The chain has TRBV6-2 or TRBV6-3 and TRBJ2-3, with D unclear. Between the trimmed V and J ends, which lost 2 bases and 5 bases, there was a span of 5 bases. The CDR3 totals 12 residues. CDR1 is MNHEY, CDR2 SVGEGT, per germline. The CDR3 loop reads CASSYGLDTQYF. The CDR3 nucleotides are TGTGCCAGCAGTTACGGGTTAGATACGCAGTATTTT.

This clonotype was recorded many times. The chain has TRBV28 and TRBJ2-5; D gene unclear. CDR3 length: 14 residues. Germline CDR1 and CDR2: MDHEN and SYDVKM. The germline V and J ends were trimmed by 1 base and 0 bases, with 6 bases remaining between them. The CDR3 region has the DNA TGTGCCAGCAGTTTATCAGATTACCAAGAGACCCAGTACTTC. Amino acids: CASSLSDYQETQYF.

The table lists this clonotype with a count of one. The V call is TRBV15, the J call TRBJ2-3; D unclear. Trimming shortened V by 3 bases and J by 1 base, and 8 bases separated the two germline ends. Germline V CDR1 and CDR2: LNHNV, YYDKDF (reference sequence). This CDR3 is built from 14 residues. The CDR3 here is CATSRGIGTDTQYF. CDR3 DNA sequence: TGTGCCACCAGCAGGGGCATAGGCACAGATACGCAGTATTTT.

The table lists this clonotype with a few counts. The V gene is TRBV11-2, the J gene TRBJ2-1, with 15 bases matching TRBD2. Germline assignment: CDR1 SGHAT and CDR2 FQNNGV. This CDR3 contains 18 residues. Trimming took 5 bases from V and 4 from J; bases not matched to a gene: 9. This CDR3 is CASSGRTSGRVGYNEQFF. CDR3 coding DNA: TGTGCCAGCAGCGGACGGACTAGCGGGAGGGTAGGGTACAATGAGCAGTTCTTC.

The DNA of the CDR3 is TGTGCCAGTAGGATGAACTTACCCGGGACACCTCGTGGGAACACTGAAGCTTTCTTT. It specifies CASRMNLPGTPRGNTEAFF. This chain connects TRBV19 to TRBJ1-1; weak D call: TRBD1 (6 bases). Germline CDR1 LNHDA, CDR2 SQIVND (reference sequence). V was trimmed by 6 bases and J by 1 base, leaving 27 bases between them. The CDR3 has 19 amino acids. The full variable domain, completed using reference TRBV19 and TRBJ1-1, is DGGITQSPKYLFRKEGQNVTLSCEQNLNHDAMYWYRQDPGQGLRLIYYSQIVNDFQKGDIAEGYSVSREKKESFPLTVTSAQKNPTAFYLCASRMNLPGTPRGNTEAFFGQGTRLTVV.

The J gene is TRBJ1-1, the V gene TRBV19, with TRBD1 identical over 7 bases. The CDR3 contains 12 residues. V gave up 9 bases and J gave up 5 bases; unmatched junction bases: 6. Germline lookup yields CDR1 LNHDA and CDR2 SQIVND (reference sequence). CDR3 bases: TGTGCCAGCGAAGACAGGGATACTGAAGCTTTCTTT. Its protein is CASEDRDTEAFF.

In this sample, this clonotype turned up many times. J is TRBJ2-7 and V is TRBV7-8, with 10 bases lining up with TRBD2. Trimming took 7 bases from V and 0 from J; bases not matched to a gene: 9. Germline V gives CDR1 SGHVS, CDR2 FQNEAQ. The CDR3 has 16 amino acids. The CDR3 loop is CASTLRTSGSSYEQYF. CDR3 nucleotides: TGTGCCAGCACCTTGAGGACTAGCGGCAGCTCCTACGAGCAGTACTTC. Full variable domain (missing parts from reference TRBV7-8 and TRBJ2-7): GAGVSQSPRYKVAKRGQDVALRCDPISGHVSLFWYQQALGQGPEFLTYFQNEAQLDKSGLPSDRFFAERPEGSVSTLKIQRTQQEDSAVYLCASTLRTSGSSYEQYFGPGTRLTVT.

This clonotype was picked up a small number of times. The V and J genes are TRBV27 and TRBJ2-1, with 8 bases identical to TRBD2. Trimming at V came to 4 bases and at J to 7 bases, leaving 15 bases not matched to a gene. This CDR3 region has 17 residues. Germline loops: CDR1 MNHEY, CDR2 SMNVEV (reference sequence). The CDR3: CASSWVPPAGVMNEQFF. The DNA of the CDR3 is TGTGCCAGCAGTTGGGTCCCACCAGCGGGAGTTATGAATGAGCAGTTCTTC.

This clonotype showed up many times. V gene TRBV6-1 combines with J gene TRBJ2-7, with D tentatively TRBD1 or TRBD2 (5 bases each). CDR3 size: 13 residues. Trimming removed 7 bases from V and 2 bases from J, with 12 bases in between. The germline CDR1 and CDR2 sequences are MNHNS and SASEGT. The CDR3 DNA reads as TGTGCCAGCATGGGGGTTGGAACCTACGAGCAGTACTTC. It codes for CASMGVGTYEQYF.